The present TCR beta chain was sequenced within a study of blood T cells in healthy people across ages. Broader study findings: Roughly linear age-related decline in beta diversity appeared, significant by age around 42.

Together with a sample-barcoded 5' primer, a J-beta primer mix was included in a second PCR lasting about 7 to 12 cycles. With 12 random nucleotides, a template-switch adaptor tagged each individual cDNA molecule. TCRdb re-called the 5' RACE reads with MiXCR, one entry per CDR3 protein. The sample contains around 1,900,000 distinct CDR3 sequences, approximately 40% of which appear only once. On this clonotype itself: Its specificity is unknown.

Isolation yielded PBMCs, at least 7 million per sample, in every case. At least 6 micrograms of total RNA were extracted per sample. The CDR3 runs 15 residues. The V segment lost 4 bases and the J segment 2 bases; nucleotides outside the gene matches: 7. Per the germline V gene, CDR1 is MDHEN and CDR2 is SYDVKM. The chain couples TRBV28 to TRBJ2-7; 8 bases agree with TRBD2. This TCR derives from a human donor in good health. The sample consisted of blood. The chain's CDR3 is CASSWSGGPTYEQYF. In DNA, the CDR3 is TGTGCCAGCAGTTGGAGCGGGGGACCTACCTACGAGCAGTACTTC.